A selection of T cell receptor beta chains follows, all from one sample in a study of cytomegalovirus exposure and HLA in healthy donors. The data were produced by immunoSEQ multiplex PCR, yet TCRdb's version contains in-frame clones alone and is incomplete. The profile shows just over 150,000 clones, around four fifths of them singletons. Specimen: PBMCs. The source is a man younger than 30 in good health and CMV-seronegative. Both conserved end residues are part of each CDR3. Each record gives: J gene, V gene, clone size, D gene, CDR3 DNA, CDR3 protein. The D gene is left open where the match is weak. Clone size is shown for a subset of rows, as once, few, many or a class of expanded clone.

j_gene: TRBJ2-5
v_gene: TRBV5-1
abundance: once
d_gene: -
CDR3nt: TGCGCCAGCAGCTTGAGGGTCGGGGTTCGTGGGGAGACCCAGTACTTC
CDR3aa: CASSLRVGVRGETQYF

j_gene: TRBJ2-2
v_gene: TRBV28
abundance: -
d_gene: -
CDR3nt: TGTGCCAGCAGTTTAAGTTGGTTGTCAGGGGTTCGGGGAATGTCGAACACCGGGGAGCTGCTTTTT
CDR3aa: CASSLSWLSGVRGMSNTGELLF

j_gene: TRBJ2-3
v_gene: TRBV9
abundance: -
d_gene: -
CDR3nt: TGTGCCAGCAGCGTAGGGAAGGGGGTGGGGGCAGATACGCAGTATTTT
CDR3aa: CASSVGKGVGADTQYF

j_gene: TRBJ2-1
v_gene: TRBV9
abundance: -
d_gene: TRBD2
CDR3nt: TGTGCCAGCAGCGTAGAACCGGGACTAGCGGGAGGGGTCCCCTACAATGAGCAGTTCTTC
CDR3aa: CASSVEPGLAGGVPYNEQFF

j_gene: TRBJ2-1
v_gene: TRBV4-3
abundance: -
d_gene: -
CDR3nt: TGCGCCAGCAGCCAAGGTCCCCCGGGTTTTTCTCTTAATGAGCAGTTCTTC
CDR3aa: CASSQGPPGFSLNEQFF

j_gene: TRBJ1-1
v_gene: TRBV19
abundance: -
d_gene: -
CDR3nt: TGTGCCAGTGGCCGACAGGTCACTGAAGCTTTCTTT
CDR3aa: CASGRQVTEAFF

j_gene: TRBJ2-1
v_gene: TRBV4-3
abundance: -
d_gene: -
CDR3nt: TGCGCCAGCAGCCAAGATCAATTCGGTGACAATGAGCAGTTCTTC
CDR3aa: CASSQDQFGDNEQFF

j_gene: TRBJ2-2
v_gene: TRBV7-3
abundance: -
d_gene: -
CDR3nt: TGTGCCAGCAGCTTATTAGAGGGAGCCGGGGAGCTGTTTTTT
CDR3aa: CASSLLEGAGELFF

j_gene: TRBJ2-7
v_gene: TRBV5-1
abundance: -
d_gene: TRBD1
CDR3nt: TGCGCCAGCAGGGGACAGGGGAGGAACGAGCAGTACTTC
CDR3aa: CASRGQGRNEQYF

j_gene: TRBJ2-7
v_gene: TRBV28
abundance: -
d_gene: TRBD1
CDR3nt: TGTGCCAGCGGGACAGGGGCCTACGAGCAGTACTTC
CDR3aa: CASGTGAYEQYF

j_gene: TRBJ2-7
v_gene: TRBV10-3
abundance: -
d_gene: -
CDR3nt: TGTGCCATCAGTGGACGACAGCTCACCTACGAGCAGTACTTC
CDR3aa: CAISGRQLTYEQYF

j_gene: TRBJ1-1
v_gene: TRBV28
abundance: -
d_gene: -
CDR3nt: TGTGCCAGCACGCCCCTGGGGCGAGGAGCTTTCTTT
CDR3aa: CASTPLGRGAFF

j_gene: TRBJ2-7
v_gene: TRBV7-9
abundance: -
d_gene: -
CDR3nt: TGTGCCAGCAGCTTAGGAGTGACTAAGAATGAGCAGTACTTC
CDR3aa: CASSLGVTKNEQYF

j_gene: TRBJ2-7
v_gene: TRBV21-1
abundance: -
d_gene: -
CDR3nt: TGTGCCAGCCCCCGGGACAGGGGGCGTCAAGGGCCCCAAGACGAGCAGTACTTC
CDR3aa: CASPRDRGRQGPQDEQYF

j_gene: TRBJ1-2
v_gene: TRBV4-1
abundance: -
d_gene: TRBD1
CDR3nt: TGCGCCAGCAGCCAAGATAGGACAGGAGCCGTCGTCGGCTACACCTTC
CDR3aa: CASSQDRTGAVVGYTF

j_gene: TRBJ2-1
v_gene: TRBV6-4
abundance: -
d_gene: -
CDR3nt: TGTGCCAGCAGTGAGGAAGGGAGGTCCTACAATGAGCAGTTCTTC
CDR3aa: CASSEEGRSYNEQFF

j_gene: TRBJ1-3
v_gene: TRBV9
abundance: -
d_gene: -
CDR3nt: TGTGCCAGCAGCGTAGATCCCAGCTCTGGAAACACCATATATTTT
CDR3aa: CASSVDPSSGNTIYF

j_gene: TRBJ2-7
v_gene: TRBV6-5
abundance: -
d_gene: -
CDR3nt: TGTGCCACCCTTACAGGGCTCGACGAGCAGTACTTC
CDR3aa: CATLTGLDEQYF

j_gene: TRBJ2-1
v_gene: TRBV7-2
abundance: -
d_gene: TRBD1
CDR3nt: TGTGCCAGCAGCTTAGACTACGGGACAGGGACCTACAATGAGCAGTTCTTC
CDR3aa: CASSLDYGTGTYNEQFF

j_gene: TRBJ2-7
v_gene: TRBV5-4
abundance: -
d_gene: TRBD2
CDR3nt: TGTGCCAGCAGCTTGGGGGCTAGCGGGAGGAGCTCCTACGAGCAGTACTTC
CDR3aa: CASSLGASGRSSYEQYF

j_gene: TRBJ2-1
v_gene: TRBV2
abundance: once
d_gene: TRBD2
CDR3nt: TGTGCCAGCAAAGGAAGTAGCGGGGTCTCCTACAATGAGCAGTTCTTC
CDR3aa: CASKGSSGVSYNEQFF

j_gene: TRBJ2-7
v_gene: TRBV28
abundance: once
d_gene: -
CDR3nt: TGTGCCAGCAGCCCAGTCCGTTACGAGCAGTACTTC
CDR3aa: CASSPVRYEQYF

j_gene: TRBJ2-1
v_gene: TRBV27
abundance: -
d_gene: TRBD1
CDR3nt: TGTGCCAGCAGTCTATCGACAGGGGTAGGTGAGCAGTTCTTC
CDR3aa: CASSLSTGVGEQFF

j_gene: TRBJ1-6
v_gene: TRBV5-6
abundance: -
d_gene: -
CDR3nt: TGTGCCAGCAGCCGGCGGGGATCTTATAATTCACCCCTCCACTTT
CDR3aa: CASSRRGSYNSPLHF

j_gene: TRBJ1-2
v_gene: TRBV6-1
abundance: once
d_gene: TRBD1
CDR3nt: TGTGCCAGCAGATCGGGGACAGGGGGCTATGGCTACACCTTC
CDR3aa: CASRSGTGGYGYTF

j_gene: TRBJ2-7
v_gene: TRBV28
abundance: few
d_gene: TRBD2
CDR3nt: TGTGCCAGCAGCCCGGGGGGGACACTCTACGAGCAGTACTTC
CDR3aa: CASSPGGTLYEQYF

j_gene: TRBJ1-6
v_gene: TRBV4-1
abundance: -
d_gene: -
CDR3nt: TGCGCCAGCAGCCAAGAGGGGGGAAGGTCACCCCTCCACTTT
CDR3aa: CASSQEGGRSPLHF

j_gene: TRBJ1-5
v_gene: TRBV2
abundance: -
d_gene: TRBD1
CDR3nt: TGTGCCAGCAATGAGGGGGCTGATCAGCCCCAGCATTTT
CDR3aa: CASNEGADQPQHF

j_gene: TRBJ2-7
v_gene: TRBV4-1
abundance: -
d_gene: -
CDR3nt: TGCGCCAGCGGGACCGGGGGTAGCGTCCCCTCCTACGAGCAGTACTTC
CDR3aa: CASGTGGSVPSYEQYF

j_gene: TRBJ1-3
v_gene: TRBV15
abundance: few
d_gene: TRBD1
CDR3nt: TGTGCCACCAGCGGACAGGTATCTGGAAACACCATATATTTT
CDR3aa: CATSGQVSGNTIYF

j_gene: TRBJ1-5
v_gene: TRBV28
abundance: -
d_gene: -
CDR3nt: TGTGCCACTTACGGGATTCTCGAAAACTCTTATAGCAATCAGCCCCAGCATTTT
CDR3aa: CATYGILENSYSNQPQHF

j_gene: TRBJ2-7
v_gene: TRBV9
abundance: -
d_gene: -
CDR3nt: TGTGCCAGCAGCGTAGGCGGGGTCGCCTACGAGCAGTACTTC
CDR3aa: CASSVGGVAYEQYF

j_gene: TRBJ2-5
v_gene: TRBV2
abundance: -
d_gene: TRBD2
CDR3nt: TGTGCCAGCAGTGAAGGACTAGCGGGATACATCGAGACCCAGTACTTC
CDR3aa: CASSEGLAGYIETQYF

j_gene: TRBJ1-1
v_gene: TRBV9
abundance: -
d_gene: TRBD1
CDR3nt: TGTGCCAGCAGCGTAGCCCCCGGGGACAGGGCTAATGAAGCTTTCTTT
CDR3aa: CASSVAPGDRANEAFF

j_gene: TRBJ1-1
v_gene: TRBV14
abundance: -
d_gene: -
CDR3nt: TGTGCCAGCCGGGGTCGGGTGCCGGGGGCTTTCTTT
CDR3aa: CASRGRVPGAFF

j_gene: TRBJ1-1
v_gene: TRBV6-1
abundance: -
d_gene: TRBD1
CDR3nt: TGTGCCAGCAGTGAAGAAACGTTAGGACAGGGGGAGGAAGCTTTCTTT
CDR3aa: CASSEETLGQGEEAFF

j_gene: TRBJ1-2
v_gene: TRBV29-1
abundance: -
d_gene: -
CDR3nt: TGCAGCGTTGATCCCGGTCAGTATACTACTAACTATGGCTACACCTTC
CDR3aa: CSVDPGQYTTNYGYTF

j_gene: TRBJ1-1
v_gene: TRBV7-9
abundance: few
d_gene: TRBD1
CDR3nt: TGTGCCAGCACCCCTAACAGGGGCACTGAAGCTTTCTTT
CDR3aa: CASTPNRGTEAFF

j_gene: TRBJ1-1
v_gene: TRBV28
abundance: few
d_gene: -
CDR3nt: TGTGCCAGCCCCGCCCCCGGGGGGAGGACTGAAGCTTTCTTT
CDR3aa: CASPAPGGRTEAFF

j_gene: TRBJ1-5
v_gene: TRBV28
abundance: -
d_gene: TRBD1
CDR3nt: TGTGCCAGCAGGGGGACAGACGTAAATCAGCCCCAGCATTTT
CDR3aa: CASRGTDVNQPQHF

j_gene: TRBJ2-7
v_gene: TRBV27
abundance: -
d_gene: TRBD2
CDR3nt: TGTGCCAGCAGTTACGGACTAGCTTCCGAGCAGTACTTC
CDR3aa: CASSYGLASEQYF

j_gene: TRBJ2-5
v_gene: TRBV7-2
abundance: -
d_gene: -
CDR3nt: TGTGCCAGCAGCACTACTAGTTCCCAAGAGACCCAGTACTTC
CDR3aa: CASSTTSSQETQYF

j_gene: TRBJ1-1
v_gene: TRBV28
abundance: -
d_gene: TRBD1
CDR3nt: TGTGCCAGCAGTTTAACGGGACAGGGGGCGAGTGAAGCTTTCTTT
CDR3aa: CASSLTGQGASEAFF

j_gene: TRBJ2-3
v_gene: TRBV28
abundance: -
d_gene: -
CDR3nt: TGTGCCAGCAGTTTGGCCAACCCGGATACGCAGTATTTT
CDR3aa: CASSLANPDTQYF

j_gene: TRBJ2-7
v_gene: TRBV6-5
abundance: -
d_gene: -
CDR3nt: TGTGCCAGCAGTCCCCCCAGGGGTACCTACGAGCAGTACTTC
CDR3aa: CASSPPRGTYEQYF

j_gene: TRBJ2-1
v_gene: TRBV2
abundance: -
d_gene: TRBD2
CDR3nt: TGTGCCAGCAGTGAAATCAGAGGACTAGCGGGGAACAATGAGCAGTTCTTC
CDR3aa: CASSEIRGLAGNNEQFF

j_gene: TRBJ2-7
v_gene: TRBV7-8
abundance: -
d_gene: -
CDR3nt: TGTGCCAGCAGCCTCCCCTTAGGAGGGTCCTACGAGCAGTACTTC
CDR3aa: CASSLPLGGSYEQYF

j_gene: TRBJ1-1
v_gene: TRBV30
abundance: -
d_gene: -
CDR3nt: TGTGCCTGGACTAAACAGGGAAACACTGAAGCTTTCTTT
CDR3aa: CAWTKQGNTEAFF

j_gene: TRBJ2-7
v_gene: TRBV6-9
abundance: -
d_gene: TRBD2
CDR3nt: TGTGCCAGCAGCGGTAGCGGGCCCTACGAGCAGTACTTC
CDR3aa: CASSGSGPYEQYF

j_gene: TRBJ2-1
v_gene: TRBV6-4
abundance: -
d_gene: TRBD2
CDR3nt: TGTGCCAGCAGGGCGGGACTAGCGGTTTACAATGAGCAGTTCTTC
CDR3aa: CASRAGLAVYNEQFF

j_gene: TRBJ2-7
v_gene: TRBV28
abundance: -
d_gene: TRBD2
CDR3nt: TGTGCCAGCAGTTTACAGGGACTAGCGGGCGACTCCTACGAGCAGTACTTT
CDR3aa: CASSLQGLAGDSYEQYF

j_gene: TRBJ2-1
v_gene: TRBV5-1
abundance: -
d_gene: TRBD1
CDR3nt: TGCGCCAGCAGCTTCAGGGGGCCGAACAATGAGCAGTTCTTC
CDR3aa: CASSFRGPNNEQFF

j_gene: TRBJ2-5
v_gene: TRBV30
abundance: -
d_gene: -
CDR3nt: TGTGCCTGTCTCAGGGGTGAACAAGAGACCCAGTACTTC
CDR3aa: CACLRGEQETQYF

j_gene: TRBJ2-7
v_gene: TRBV6-5
abundance: once
d_gene: TRBD1
CDR3nt: TGTGCCAGCAGTTACGCAGGGGGCTACGAGCAGTACTTC
CDR3aa: CASSYAGGYEQYF